This T cell receptor (beta chain) comes out of a study of shared T cell receptors in the human thymus. Generated by immunoSEQ multiplex PCR, the TCRdb table keeps only in-frame clones and is missing some. This sample carries hundreds of thousands of clones, more than 75% of them seen once, and the ten largest clones take 0.0095% to 0.013%. The CDR3 is made up of 18 amino acids. Germline CDR1 GTSNPN, CDR2 SVGIG (reference sequence). Unmatched junction bases numbered 14, after V lost 0 bases and J lost 3 bases. These data also formed part of another study, on human thymus T cells. That report notes: Surgeons resected thymus tissue during corrective heart surgery. V and J genes seemed to be used with bias in thymic and blood repertoires.

This TCR was recovered from a boy in the first two years of life with a congenital heart defect. The genes are TRBV30 and TRBJ2-3; 8 bases align to TRBD2. The source material was thymocytes. The CDR3 DNA sequence: TGTGCCTGGAGTGTGGAAAGCGGGGGAGAGGGGGGGACAGATACGCAGTATTTT. Protein product: CAWSVESGGEGGTDTQYF.